What follows describes a single T cell receptor beta chain. This clonotype was detected many times. Its antigen is currently not known. Base qualities were left out, and no much larger clone turns up one base away. The method was 5' RACE. TCRdb lists the instrument as Illumina HiSeq 2000. A universal primer binding site was introduced by template switching, and a unique molecular identifier was present in the final cDNA, enabling accurate counting of TCR cDNA molecules. Specific primers in the conserved constant-segment region were used to synthesize first-strand cDNA for the TCR alpha and beta chains. Each cDNA library was double barcoded, with a SMART-Mk sample barcode plus Illumina barcodes, to control for contamination. TruSeq adapter sequences and Illumina sample barcodes were added in two successive PCR steps. TCR alpha and beta cDNA libraries were sequenced on the Illumina HiSeq platform with custom primers. In the paper's pipeline: Unique molecular identifiers were extracted from raw reads with MiGEC, and CDR3 positions were determined with MiXCR. Recombination models were inferred per individual with the repgenHMM and IGoR tools using an EM algorithm. Shared clonotype analysis was performed with the tcR package in R, normalizing sharing by the product of cloneset sizes. To study raw recombination without the effects of thymic and clonal selection, out-of-frame nonproductive sequences were analyzed. TCRdb applied fastp at Q25 and MiXCR to the public reads, then kept only in-frame beta chains. Rows are unified per CDR3 protein, each entry keeping the most common DNA and genes. The V and J calls were determined by TCRdb, not by the authors. The sample includes 200,000 to 250,000 distinct CDR3 sequences, with approximately 7.9% observed a single time. The ten largest clonotypes hold 5.4% of the sample.

The sample belongs to a study of identical twins (dated by TCRdb to the mid-2010s). About the full investigation: TCR alpha and beta repertoires from monozygotic twins, unrelated adults of various ages and cord blood were deep-sequenced to test whether fetal clonotypes persist. To rule out contamination, replicate twin experiments were performed at different times with different library preparation protocols.

V loses 4 bases of germline sequence and J loses 7 bases, and the interval between the two ends is 14 bases. The CDR3 starts with the cysteine, ends with the phenylalanine, and has 15 residues. Of the read, only the CDR3 DNA is kept; its 45 bases are in frame from base 1. CDR1 is given as LNHNV and CDR2 as YYDKDF, both from the germline V gene (reference sequence). What the authors observed across the whole study: In monozygotic twins, out-of-frame TCR alpha sharing was systematically underestimated by recombination models, although the models agreed with sharing between unrelated individuals. Because the same donors could not be followed over many years, the conclusions relied on cross-sectional statistical analysis. Fewer insertions were carried by abundant cord blood beta clonotypes, a similar but weaker trend appeared in young adult naive repertoires, and no such trend appeared in memory repertoires. In beta out-of-frame sequences, excess twin sharing was weaker, because having fewer shared sequences lowered the signal-to-noise ratio. Compared with coincidental sharing between unrelated individuals, an excess of low generation-probability sequences was observed among out-of-frame TCR alpha sequences shared between twins. Zero-insertion analyses could be partly confounded by invariant T cells such as MAIT and iNKT, though diverse VJ usage argued against such confounding for most clonotypes.

Only healthy Caucasian donors were included. The twin cohort comprised three pairs of female monozygotic twins, all aged roughly 18 to 30 years. Positive isolation kits from Invitrogen were used to isolate the CD4+ and CD8+ T cell populations. These data are also associated with another study on yellow fever vaccine responses in identical twins. As described in the second report: The authors reported that the T cell response to vaccination in identical twins appeared partly convergent and partly personalized. In the study, vaccine-responding T cell clones were precisely tracked in identical twins.

The chain employs TRBV15 and TRBJ1-6, with no reliable assignment of the D segment. Material for sequencing was CD8+ T cells sorted from blood. The sequence was collected from a woman aged 18 to 35 in good health. The CDR3 sequence is CATSIDRAGNSPLHF. Read as DNA, the sequence is TGTGCCACCAGCATTGACCGGGCCGGGAATTCACCCCTCCACTTT.